This TCR beta chain derives from a study of shared clonotypes between healthy human individuals. At the level of the study: Per donor, CD8 memory used one plate, CD8 naive used two, CD4 memory used three and CD4 naive used three.

Each sorted subset replicate got 200 ng genomic DNA, roughly 33,000 genomes. Measured with immunoSEQ multiplex PCR; TCRdb has only the in-frame clones, and not every one. The table lists about 2.4 million clones, more than 85% of them singletons. Findings and limits, study-wide: Generation probabilities were higher for clonotypes shared across all four sorted-subset donors than for unshared ones.

V was pared by 5 bases and J by 8 bases, with 9 bases of the junction left unmatched. This CDR3 has 14 amino acids. Germline loops: CDR1 SGHTA, CDR2 FQGNSA. With respect to this clone: No antigen is known for it.

Donors were healthy HIV-negative adults without recent acute infections or vaccinations. The chain carries TRBV7-2 and TRBJ2-1; 7 bases map to TRBD1. The clonotype originates from a young man in good health. Some clones in this sample may be carry-over from other donors' samples. Sequencing used naive CD4+ T cells from PBMCs. The subset denotes: CD45RA+ positively selected. CDR3 nucleotides: TGTGCCAGCAGCCCGACAGGGTTCGTCGATGAGCAGTTCTTC. It specifies CASSPTGFVDEQFF.